The clone carrying this T cell receptor beta chain was counted a single time. Its specificity is not known. Trimming removed 3 bases from V and 4 bases from J, with 13 bases in between. This CDR3 comprises 14 residues. Germline loops: CDR1 LNHNV, CDR2 YYDKDF (reference sequence). Profiling relied on immunoSEQ multiplex PCR, and the TCRdb table lists in-frame clones only, not all of them. The repertoire includes tens of thousands of clones, around 80% of them detected once, and roughly 4% sits in the top ten. This record comes from a study of T cells in localized non-small cell lung cancer. Study-wide results and limits: Appearing in adjacent lung were a median about 60 of the top 100 tumor clones.

The chain recombines TRBV15 with TRBJ2-7; D tentatively reads TRBD1 or TRBD2 (5 bases each). The receptor was derived from a woman aged 40-70 years with stage II lung adenocarcinoma. The sample was PBMCs, taken before any cancer treatment. The CDR3 loop is CATSRIGDGYEQYF. The CDR3 DNA reads TGTGCCACCAGCAGGATAGGGGACGGGTACGAGCAGTACTTC.